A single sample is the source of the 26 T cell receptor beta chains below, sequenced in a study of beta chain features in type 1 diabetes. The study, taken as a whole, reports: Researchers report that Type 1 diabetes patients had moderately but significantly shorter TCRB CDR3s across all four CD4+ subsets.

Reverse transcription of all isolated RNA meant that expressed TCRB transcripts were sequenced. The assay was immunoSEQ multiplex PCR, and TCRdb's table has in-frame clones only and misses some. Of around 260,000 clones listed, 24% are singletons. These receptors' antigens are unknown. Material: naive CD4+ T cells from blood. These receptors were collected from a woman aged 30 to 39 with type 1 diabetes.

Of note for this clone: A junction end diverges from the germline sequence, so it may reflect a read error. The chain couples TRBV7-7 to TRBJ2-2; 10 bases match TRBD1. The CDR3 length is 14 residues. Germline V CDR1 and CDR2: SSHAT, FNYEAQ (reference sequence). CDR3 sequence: CASSSDRGTGELFF. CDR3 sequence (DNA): TGTGCTAGCAGCTCGGACAGGGGGACCGGGGAGCTGTTTTTT.

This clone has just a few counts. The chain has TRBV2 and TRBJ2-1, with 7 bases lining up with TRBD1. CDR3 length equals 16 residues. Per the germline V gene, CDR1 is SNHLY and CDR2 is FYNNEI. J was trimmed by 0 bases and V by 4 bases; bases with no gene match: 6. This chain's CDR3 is CASSAYRDSSYNEQFF. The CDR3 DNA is TGTGCCAGCAGTGCCTACAGGGACAGCTCCTACAATGAGCAGTTCTTC.

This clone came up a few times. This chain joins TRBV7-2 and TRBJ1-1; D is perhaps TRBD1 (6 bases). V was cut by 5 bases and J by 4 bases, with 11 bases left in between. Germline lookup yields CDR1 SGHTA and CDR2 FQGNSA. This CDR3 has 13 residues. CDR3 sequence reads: CASSGTRATEAFF. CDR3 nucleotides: TGTGCCAGCAGCGGGACAAGGGCCACTGAAGCTTTCTTT.

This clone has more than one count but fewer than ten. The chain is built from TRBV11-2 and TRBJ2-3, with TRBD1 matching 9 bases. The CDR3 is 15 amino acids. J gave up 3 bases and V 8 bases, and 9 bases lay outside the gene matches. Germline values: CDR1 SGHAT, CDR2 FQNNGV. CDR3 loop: CASCSGQGLTDTQYF. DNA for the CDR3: TGTGCCAGCTGCTCCGGACAGGGGCTTACAGATACGCAGTATTTT.

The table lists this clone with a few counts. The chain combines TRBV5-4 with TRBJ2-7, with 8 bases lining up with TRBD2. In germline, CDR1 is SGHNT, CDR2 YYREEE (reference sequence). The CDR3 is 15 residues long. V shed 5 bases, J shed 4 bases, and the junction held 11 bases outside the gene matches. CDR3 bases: TGTGCCAGCAGTCAGGGAGCAGCGGGAGTTTACGAGCAGTACTTC. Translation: CASSQGAAGVYEQYF.

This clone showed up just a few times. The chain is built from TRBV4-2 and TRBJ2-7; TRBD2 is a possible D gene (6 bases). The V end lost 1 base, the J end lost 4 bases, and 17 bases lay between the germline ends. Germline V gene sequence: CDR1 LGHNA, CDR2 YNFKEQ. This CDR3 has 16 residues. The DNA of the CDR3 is TGTGCCAGCAGCCAAGGGGAGGTGGGAGTGGGTTACGAGCAGTACTTC. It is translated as CASSQGEVGVGYEQYF.

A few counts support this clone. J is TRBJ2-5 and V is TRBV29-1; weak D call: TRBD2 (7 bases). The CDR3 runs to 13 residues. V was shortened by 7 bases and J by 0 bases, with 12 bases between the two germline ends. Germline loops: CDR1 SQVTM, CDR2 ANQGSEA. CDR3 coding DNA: TGCAGCGCCTTGCGGGGGCACCAAGAGACCCAGTACTTC. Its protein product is CSALRGHQETQYF.

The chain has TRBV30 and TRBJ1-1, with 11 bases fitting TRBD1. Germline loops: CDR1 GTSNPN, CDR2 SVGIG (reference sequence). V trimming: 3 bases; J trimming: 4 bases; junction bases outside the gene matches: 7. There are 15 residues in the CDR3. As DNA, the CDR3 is TGTGCCTGGAGCGTTTGGACAGGGGGCGTCACTGAAGCTTTCTTT. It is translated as CAWSVWTGGVTEAFF.

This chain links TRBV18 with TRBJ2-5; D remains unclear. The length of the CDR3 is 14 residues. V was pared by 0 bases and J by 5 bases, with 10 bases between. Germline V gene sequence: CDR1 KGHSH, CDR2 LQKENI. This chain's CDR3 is CASSPPEVAETQYF. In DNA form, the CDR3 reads TGTGCCAGCTCACCACCTGAGGTGGCCGAGACCCAGTACTTC.

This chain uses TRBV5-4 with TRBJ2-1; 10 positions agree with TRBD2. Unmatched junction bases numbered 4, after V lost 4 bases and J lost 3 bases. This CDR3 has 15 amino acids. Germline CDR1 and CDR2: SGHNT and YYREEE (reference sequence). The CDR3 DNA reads TGTGCCAGCAGCGGGAGGACTAGCGGCTACAATGAGCAGTTCTTC. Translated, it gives CASSGRTSGYNEQFF.

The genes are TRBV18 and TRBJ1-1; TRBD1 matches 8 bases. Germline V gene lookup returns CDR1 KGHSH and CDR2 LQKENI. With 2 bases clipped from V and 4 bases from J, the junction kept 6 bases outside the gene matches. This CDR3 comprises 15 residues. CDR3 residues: CASSPDRGASTEAFF. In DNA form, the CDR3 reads TGTGCCAGCTCACCAGACAGGGGCGCCAGCACTGAAGCTTTCTTT.

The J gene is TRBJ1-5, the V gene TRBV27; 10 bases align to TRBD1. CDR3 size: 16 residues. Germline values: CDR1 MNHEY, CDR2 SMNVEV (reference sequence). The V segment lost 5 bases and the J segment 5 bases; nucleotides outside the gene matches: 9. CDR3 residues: CASSPLGGTGDQPQHF. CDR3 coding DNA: TGTGCCAGCAGTCCCCTTGGTGGGACAGGGGATCAGCCCCAGCATTTT.

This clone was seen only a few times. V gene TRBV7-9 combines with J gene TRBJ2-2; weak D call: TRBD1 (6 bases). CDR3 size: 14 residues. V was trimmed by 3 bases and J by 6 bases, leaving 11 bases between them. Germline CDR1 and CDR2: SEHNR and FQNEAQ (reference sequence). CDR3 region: CASSFTGLAGELFF. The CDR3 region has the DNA TGTGCCAGCAGCTTTACAGGGTTGGCCGGGGAGCTGTTTTTT.

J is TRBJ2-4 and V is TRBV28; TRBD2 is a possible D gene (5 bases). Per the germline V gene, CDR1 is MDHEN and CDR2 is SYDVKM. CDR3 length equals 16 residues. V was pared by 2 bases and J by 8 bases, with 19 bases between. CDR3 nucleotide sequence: TGTGCCAGCAGTTTAAGAGTCTGGGCCAGCGGAGACATTCAGTACTTC. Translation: CASSLRVWASGDIQYF.

This CDR3 reads CASSEGTTSQETQYF. CDR3 DNA: TGTGCCAGCAGTGAAGGGACAACGAGCCAAGAGACCCAGTACTTC. The chain combines TRBV25-1 with TRBJ2-5; TRBD1 might be the D (6 bases). The V gene lost 2 bases and the J gene lost 1 base, with 11 bases spanning the gap. The CDR3 runs to 15 residues. Germline V gives CDR1 MGHDK, CDR2 SYGVNS.

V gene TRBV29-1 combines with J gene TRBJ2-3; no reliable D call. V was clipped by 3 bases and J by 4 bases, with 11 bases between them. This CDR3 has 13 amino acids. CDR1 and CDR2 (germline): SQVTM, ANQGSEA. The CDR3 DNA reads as TGCAGCGTTGAGGTCAGTTTCGCAGATACGCAGTATTTT. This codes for CSVEVSFADTQYF.

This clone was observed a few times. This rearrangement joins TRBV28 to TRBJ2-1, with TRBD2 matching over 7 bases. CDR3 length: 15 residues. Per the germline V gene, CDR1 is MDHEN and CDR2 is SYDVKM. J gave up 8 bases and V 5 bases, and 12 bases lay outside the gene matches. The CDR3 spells CASSPQLAWEDEQFF. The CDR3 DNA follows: TGTGCCAGCAGTCCCCAACTAGCGTGGGAGGATGAGCAGTTCTTC. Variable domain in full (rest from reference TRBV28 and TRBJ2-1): DVKVTQSSRYLVKRTGEKVFLECVQDMDHENMFWYRQDPGLGLRLIYFSYDVKMKEKGDIPEGYSVSREKKERFSLILESASTNQTSMYLCASSPQLAWEDEQFFGPGTRLTVL.

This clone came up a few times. CDR3 DNA: TGTGCCAGCAGCCAGACTAGCGGGAGCGGCGAGCAGTACTTC. As protein: CASSQTSGSGEQYF. V usage is TRBV6-1 and J usage is TRBJ2-7; 12 bases are shared with TRBD2. With V trimmed by 6 bases and J by 6 bases, 6 bases remained unmatched. Germline V gives CDR1 MNHNS, CDR2 SASEGT. This CDR3 has 14 amino acids.

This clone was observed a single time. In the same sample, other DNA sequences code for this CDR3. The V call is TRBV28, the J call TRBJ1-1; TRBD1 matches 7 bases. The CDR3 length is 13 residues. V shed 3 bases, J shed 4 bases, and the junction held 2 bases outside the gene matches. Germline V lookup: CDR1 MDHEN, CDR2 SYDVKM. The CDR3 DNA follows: TGTGCCAGCAGTTTGTACAGGGGCACTGAAGCTTTCTTT. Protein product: CASSLYRGTEAFF.

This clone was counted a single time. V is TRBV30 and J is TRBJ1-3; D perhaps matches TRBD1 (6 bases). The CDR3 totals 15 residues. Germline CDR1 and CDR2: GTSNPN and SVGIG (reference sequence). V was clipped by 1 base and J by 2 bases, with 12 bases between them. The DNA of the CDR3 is TGTGCCTGGAGTGACGACAGGACCACTGGAAACACCATATATTTT. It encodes CAWSDDRTTGNTIYF.

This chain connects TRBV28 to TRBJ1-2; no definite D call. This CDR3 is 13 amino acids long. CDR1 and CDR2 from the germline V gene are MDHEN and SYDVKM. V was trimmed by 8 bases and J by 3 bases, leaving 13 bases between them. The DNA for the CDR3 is TGTGCCAGCCGCCCCGGGGTTGACTATGGCTACACCTTC. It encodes CASRPGVDYGYTF.

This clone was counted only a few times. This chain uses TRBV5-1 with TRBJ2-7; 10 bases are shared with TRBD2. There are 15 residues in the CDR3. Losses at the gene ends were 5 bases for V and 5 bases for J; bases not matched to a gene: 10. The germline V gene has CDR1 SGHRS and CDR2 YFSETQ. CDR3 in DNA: TGCGCCAGCAGTTTCAGCGGGAGGGTGCGGGACGAGCAGTACTTC. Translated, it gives CASSFSGRVRDEQYF.

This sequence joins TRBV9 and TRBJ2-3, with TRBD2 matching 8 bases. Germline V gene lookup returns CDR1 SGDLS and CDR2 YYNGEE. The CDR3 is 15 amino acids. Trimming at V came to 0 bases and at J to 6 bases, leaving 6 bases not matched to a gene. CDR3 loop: CASSVAAGRVDTQYF. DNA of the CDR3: TGTGCCAGCAGCGTAGCTGCCGGGAGGGTGGATACGCAGTATTTT.

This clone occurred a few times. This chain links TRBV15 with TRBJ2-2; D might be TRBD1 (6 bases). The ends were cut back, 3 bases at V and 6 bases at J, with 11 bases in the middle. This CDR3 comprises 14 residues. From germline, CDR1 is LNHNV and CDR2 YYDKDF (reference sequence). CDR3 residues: CATSSAGDPGELFF. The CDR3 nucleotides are TGTGCCACCAGCAGTGCAGGGGACCCCGGGGAGCTGTTTTTT.

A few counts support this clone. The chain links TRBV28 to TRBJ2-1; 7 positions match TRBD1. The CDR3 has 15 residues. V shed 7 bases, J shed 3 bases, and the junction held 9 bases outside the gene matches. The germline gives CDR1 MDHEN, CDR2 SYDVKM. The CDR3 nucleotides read TGTGCCAGCAAAACTAGGGACAGCTTCTACAATGAGCAGTTCTTC. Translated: CASKTRDSFYNEQFF.

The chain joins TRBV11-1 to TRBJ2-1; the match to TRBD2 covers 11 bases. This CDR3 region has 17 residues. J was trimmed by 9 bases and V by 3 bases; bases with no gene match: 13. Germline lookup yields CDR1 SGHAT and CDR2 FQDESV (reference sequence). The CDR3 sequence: CASSLRLAGYIAGEQFF. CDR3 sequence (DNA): TGTGCCAGCAGCTTGAGACTAGCGGGATATATTGCTGGTGAGCAGTTCTTC.